Listed below are T cell receptor beta chains from one sample, sequenced in a study of T cell changes during pregnancy in multiple sclerosis. Only in-frame clones appear in the TCRdb table, and some are missing; sequencing was by immunoSEQ multiplex PCR. This sample has under 95,000 clones; 91% occur once, and the top ten carry around 1.7%. The sequences come from peripheral blood, collected after pregnancy. The receptors were sampled from a female donor in good health, enrolled as a control in a pregnancy study. The CDR3 runs from the conserved cysteine through the conserved F or W. The order of the fields is clone size, J gene, D gene, V gene, CDR3 protein, CDR3 DNA. The D gene is left open where the match is weak. Not every row has a clone size; where given, it reads once, few, many or a size class.

size: NA; J: TRBJ1-6; D: TRBD1; V: TRBV11-1; CDR3: CASSQGQAVGTLHF; DNA: TGTGCCAGCAGCCAGGGACAGGCCGTCGGGACCCTCCACTTT
size: NA; J: TRBJ1-1; D: NA; V: TRBV4-3; CDR3: CASSQGSGTEAFF; DNA: TGCGCCAGCAGCCAAGGGTCCGGGACTGAAGCTTTCTTT
size: NA; J: TRBJ2-3; D: NA; V: TRBV13; CDR3: CASSLKEGSTDTQYF; DNA: TGTGCCAGCAGCTTAAAAGAGGGCTCAACAGATACGCAGTATTTT
size: NA; J: TRBJ1-1; D: TRBD1; V: TRBV10-3; CDR3: CAIKSDRGKPEAFF; DNA: TGTGCCATCAAAAGTGACAGGGGGAAGCCTGAAGCTTTCTTT
size: NA; J: TRBJ2-1; D: TRBD2; V: TRBV18; CDR3: CASSPGLAVPSSYNEQFF; DNA: TGTGCCAGCTCACCAGGACTAGCGGTCCCCAGCTCCTACAATGAGCAGTTCTTC
size: NA; J: TRBJ1-6; D: TRBD1; V: TRBV19; CDR3: CASSMWGQGAGSYNSPLHF; DNA: TGTGCCAGTAGTATGTGGGGACAGGGGGCCGGCTCCTATAATTCACCCCTCCACTTT
size: NA; J: TRBJ1-5; D: NA; V: TRBV2; CDR3: CASSGGRKNQPQHF; DNA: TGTGCCAGCAGTGGCGGGCGGAAGAATCAGCCCCAGCATTTT
size: once; J: TRBJ1-2; D: TRBD1; V: TRBV28; CDR3: CASSRYDRARYGYTF; DNA: TGTGCCAGCAGCCGTTACGACAGGGCTCGCTATGGCTACACCTTC
size: once; J: TRBJ1-4; D: NA; V: TRBV5-1; CDR3: CASSLVNGEKLFF; DNA: TGCGCCAGCAGCTTGGTTAACGGGGAAAAACTGTTTTTT
size: once; J: TRBJ2-1; D: NA; V: TRBV28; CDR3: CASSPLDSRNEQFF; DNA: TGTGCCAGCAGTCCGCTGGACAGCCGCAATGAGCAGTTCTTC
size: once; J: TRBJ1-1; D: NA; V: TRBV28; CDR3: CASSYERGGAFF; DNA: TGTGCCAGCAGTTACGAAAGAGGCGGGGCTTTCTTT
size: once; J: TRBJ2-7; D: NA; V: TRBV5-6; CDR3: CASSFTGYEQYF; DNA: TGTGCCAGCAGCTTTACGGGGTACGAGCAGTACTTC
size: NA; J: TRBJ1-2; D: NA; V: TRBV6-1; CDR3: CASSEAMAGLGYTF; DNA: TGTGCCAGCAGTGAAGCAATGGCAGGGCTTGGCTACACCTTC
size: NA; J: TRBJ2-5; D: NA; V: TRBV5-8; CDR3: CASSPGQTNNKETQYF; DNA: TGTGCCAGCAGCCCAGGACAGACCAACAACAAAGAGACCCAGTACTTC
size: NA; J: TRBJ2-2; D: TRBD1; V: TRBV4-3; CDR3: CASSPRTGDIGELFF; DNA: TGCGCCAGCAGCCCCAGGACAGGGGATATCGGGGAGCTGTTTTTT
size: NA; J: TRBJ2-3; D: TRBD2; V: TRBV5-1; CDR3: CASSSRLAGGQKDTQYF; DNA: TGCGCCAGCAGCTCCCGACTAGCGGGGGGCCAGAAAGATACGCAGTATTTT
size: NA; J: TRBJ1-4; D: TRBD1; V: TRBV5-4; CDR3: CASSPGQERTNEKLFF; DNA: TGTGCCAGCAGCCCGGGACAGGAAAGGACTAATGAAAAACTGTTTTTT
size: NA; J: TRBJ1-5; D: NA; V: TRBV6-5; CDR3: CASSSVQGSGQPQHF; DNA: TGTGCCAGCAGTTCAGTACAGGGATCGGGTCAGCCCCAGCATTTT
size: few; J: TRBJ2-7; D: TRBD1; V: TRBV28; CDR3: CASSGTATYEQYF; DNA: TGTGCCAGCTCCGGGACAGCGACCTACGAGCAGTACTTC
size: NA; J: TRBJ2-3; D: NA; V: TRBV30; CDR3: CAWSSKASVRLATSTDTQYF; DNA: TGTGCCTGGAGTTCTAAGGCATCCGTACGGTTAGCGACTAGCACAGATACGCAGTATTTT
size: NA; J: TRBJ1-1; D: NA; V: TRBV28; CDR3: CASTQGGRNTEAFF; DNA: TGTGCCAGCACCCAGGGCGGCAGGAACACTGAAGCTTTCTTT
size: few; J: TRBJ2-5; D: TRBD2; V: TRBV9; CDR3: CASSVEAGLLQETQYF; DNA: TGTGCCAGCAGCGTAGAGGCGGGACTACTCCAAGAGACCCAGTACTTC
size: NA; J: TRBJ1-3; D: NA; V: TRBV7-9; CDR3: CASSRSGGKAGSGNTIYF; DNA: TGTGCCAGCAGCCGCTCGGGGGGGAAAGCGGGTTCTGGAAACACCATATATTTT
size: NA; J: TRBJ1-2; D: NA; V: TRBV28; CDR3: CASSLADRNGYTF; DNA: TGTGCCAGCAGTTTAGCGGACAGAAATGGCTACACCTTC
size: NA; J: TRBJ2-4; D: NA; V: TRBV12-5; CDR3: CASGSGHSGDIQYF; DNA: TGTGCTAGTGGGTCGGGACACTCCGGGGACATTCAGTACTTC
size: NA; J: TRBJ1-1; D: TRBD1; V: TRBV4-3; CDR3: CASSRRQGSEAFF; DNA: TGCGCCAGCAGCCGCCGACAGGGCTCTGAAGCTTTCTTT
size: NA; J: TRBJ2-7; D: NA; V: TRBV5-1; CDR3: CASSLGAGRSYEQYF; DNA: TGCGCCAGCAGCTTGGGCGCAGGTCGCTCCTACGAGCAGTACTTC
size: NA; J: TRBJ1-1; D: NA; V: TRBV7-9; CDR3: CASSLEGGKAAFF; DNA: TGTGCCAGCAGCTTAGAGGGAGGGAAGGCAGCTTTCTTT
size: NA; J: TRBJ2-1; D: TRBD2; V: TRBV6-1; CDR3: CASSGRTSGGRYYNEQFF; DNA: TGTGCCAGCAGTGGGCGGACTAGCGGGGGGCGGTACTACAATGAGCAGTTCTTC
size: NA; J: TRBJ2-7; D: TRBD1; V: TRBV28; CDR3: CASSVTGGKYEQYF; DNA: TGTGCCAGCAGTGTAACAGGGGGCAAATACGAGCAGTACTTC
size: NA; J: TRBJ2-4; D: TRBD2; V: TRBV11-3; CDR3: CASSWLAGAKNIQYF; DNA: TGTGCCAGCAGCTGGCTAGCGGGAGCCAAAAACATTCAGTACTTC
size: few; J: TRBJ1-2; D: NA; V: TRBV15; CDR3: CATRGGGDPYGYTF; DNA: TGTGCCACCCGGGGAGGGGGAGACCCCTATGGCTACACCTTC
size: NA; J: TRBJ2-3; D: TRBD1; V: TRBV4-3; CDR3: CASSQGFIQGVEDTQYF; DNA: TGCGCCAGCAGCCAAGGTTTTATTCAGGGGGTGGAAGATACGCAGTATTTT
size: NA; J: TRBJ2-5; D: TRBD1; V: TRBV7-2; CDR3: CASSLGGDRVKETQYF; DNA: TGTGCCAGCAGCTTAGGGGGGGACAGGGTGAAAGAGACCCAGTACTTC
size: NA; J: TRBJ2-3; D: NA; V: TRBV9; CDR3: CASSVLAASTDTQYF; DNA: TGTGCCAGCAGCGTATTAGCGGCTAGCACAGATACGCAGTATTTT
size: NA; J: TRBJ2-1; D: TRBD2; V: TRBV6-5; CDR3: CASRSGGVSYNEQFF; DNA: TGTGCCAGCAGGAGCGGGGGGGTCTCCTACAATGAGCAGTTCTTC
size: NA; J: TRBJ2-2; D: NA; V: TRBV11-3; CDR3: CASSPSVQTNTGELFF; DNA: TGTGCCAGCAGCCCGAGCGTCCAGACGAACACCGGGGAGCTGTTTTTT
size: NA; J: TRBJ1-1; D: NA; V: TRBV6-1; CDR3: CASSPSSLMNTEAFF; DNA: TGTGCCAGCAGTCCCTCCAGTCTTATGAACACTGAAGCTTTCTTT
size: NA; J: TRBJ2-7; D: NA; V: TRBV6-5; CDR3: CASSPGHYSYEQYF; DNA: TGTGCCAGCAGTCCGGGACACTACTCCTACGAGCAGTACTTC
size: NA; J: TRBJ1-3; D: NA; V: TRBV5-4; CDR3: CASSGASGNTIYF; DNA: TGTGCCAGCAGCGGGGCCTCTGGAAACACCATATATTTT
size: NA; J: TRBJ1-5; D: NA; V: TRBV7-2; CDR3: CASSLAPGTGQPQHF; DNA: TGTGCCAGCAGCTTAGCCCCAGGAACGGGGCAGCCCCAGCATTTT
size: NA; J: TRBJ1-1; D: NA; V: TRBV30; CDR3: CAWSVRRGTEAFF; DNA: TGTGCCTGGAGTGTACGGCGGGGGACTGAAGCTTTCTTT